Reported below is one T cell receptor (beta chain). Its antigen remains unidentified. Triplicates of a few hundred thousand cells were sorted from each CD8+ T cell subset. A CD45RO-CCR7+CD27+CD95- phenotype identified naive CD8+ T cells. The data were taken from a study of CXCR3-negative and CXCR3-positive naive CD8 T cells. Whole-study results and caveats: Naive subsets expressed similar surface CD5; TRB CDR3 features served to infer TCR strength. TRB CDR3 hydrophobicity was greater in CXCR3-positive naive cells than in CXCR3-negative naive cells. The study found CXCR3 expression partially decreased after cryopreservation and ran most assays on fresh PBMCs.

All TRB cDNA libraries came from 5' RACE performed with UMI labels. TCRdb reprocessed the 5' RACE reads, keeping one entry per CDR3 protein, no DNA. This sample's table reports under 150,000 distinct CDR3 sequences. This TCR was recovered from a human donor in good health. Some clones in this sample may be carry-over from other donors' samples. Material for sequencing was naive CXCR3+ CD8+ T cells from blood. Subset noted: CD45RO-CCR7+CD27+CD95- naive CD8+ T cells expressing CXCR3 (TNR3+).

CDR3 residues: CASSRGGRNYAYEQYF. J is TRBJ2-7 and V is TRBV28; TCRdb's D gene call, TRBD2, goes unchecked for lack of DNA. In germline, CDR1 is MDHEN, CDR2 SYDVKM. This CDR3 has 16 residues.